These 11 T cell receptor beta chains share one sample of origin, sequenced in a study of cytomegalovirus exposure and HLA in healthy donors. The PCR ran on 60 Vbeta and 13 Jbeta primers. The method was immunoSEQ multiplex PCR; TCRdb's version includes in-frame clones alone and lacks a portion of them. The sample includes over 85,000 clones, approximately 83% of them seen just once. The sequenced sample consisted of PBMCs. The receptors stem from a man aged 40-55 years in good health and CMV-seronegative.

V gene TRBV7-3 combines with J gene TRBJ2-1; TRBD2 aligns across 8 bases. The CDR3 loop spans 15 amino acids. Germline V gives CDR1 SGHTA, CDR2 FQGTGA. After removal of 4 bases from V and 6 bases from J, the junction contained 8 bases not matched to a gene. CDR3: CASSSVAGLGNEQFF. In DNA, the CDR3 is TGTGCCAGCAGCTCCGTAGCGGGGCTGGGCAATGAGCAGTTCTTC.

A few counts support this clone. The chain joins TRBV5-1 to TRBJ1-1; D is ambiguous. The CDR3 sequence is 12 residues long. CDR1 is SGHRS and CDR2 is YFSETQ in the germline V gene. The germline V and J ends were trimmed by 6 bases and 2 bases, with 8 bases remaining between them. This CDR3 is CASNSGNTEAFF. The CDR3 nucleotides read TGCGCCAGCAACAGTGGTAACACTGAAGCTTTCTTT. The full variable domain, completed using reference TRBV5-1 and TRBJ1-1, is KAGVTQTPRYLIKTRGQQVTLSCSPISGHRSVSWYQQTPGQGLQFLFEYFSETQRNKGNFPGRFSGRQFSNSRSEMNVSTLELGDSALYLCASNSGNTEAFFGQGTRLTVV.

The chain links TRBV6-1 to TRBJ2-3; tentative D call: TRBD2 (6 bases). Deletions cut 4 bases from V and 4 bases from J, with 15 bases between. Germline loops: CDR1 MNHNS, CDR2 SASEGT. The CDR3 extends over 15 amino acids. The CDR3 reads CASSGEVGISDTQYF. The DNA of the CDR3 is TGTGCCAGCAGTGGGGAGGTCGGGATATCAGATACGCAGTATTTT.

This rearrangement joins TRBV7-9 to TRBJ1-2; 9 bases match TRBD1. The length of the CDR3 is 15 residues. Per the germline V gene, CDR1 is SEHNR and CDR2 is FQNEAQ (reference sequence). The trim removed 3 bases at V and 7 bases at J, leaving 9 bases unmatched. CDR3: CASSFPGQGPSGYTF. In DNA form, the CDR3 reads TGTGCCAGCAGCTTCCCGGGACAGGGACCTTCTGGCTACACCTTC.

The chain has TRBV30 and TRBJ2-7; possibly TRBD1 for D (7 bases). Germline V gene sequence: CDR1 GTSNPN, CDR2 SVGIG (reference sequence). Trimming removed 5 bases at V and 3 bases at J, with 17 bases between. This CDR3 has 14 residues. The CDR3 is CAWEIAGGGYEQYF. For the CDR3, the DNA is TGTGCCTGGGAGATCGCAGGGGGAGGCTACGAGCAGTACTTC.

The chain uses TRBV7-2 and TRBJ1-5; D gene ambiguous. Trimming cost V 0 bases and J 7 bases, with 4 bases left between them. This CDR3 is 12 amino acids long. The germline V gene has CDR1 SGHTA and CDR2 FQGNSA. The CDR3 nucleotides are TGTGCCAGCAGCTTAGCCGGGCAGCCCCAGCATTTT. Translation gives CASSLAGQPQHF.

V and J are TRBV5-4 and TRBJ1-1, with D hard to call. CDR1 and CDR2 from the germline V gene are SGHNT and YYREEE (reference sequence). The germline V and J ends were trimmed by 4 bases and 10 bases, with 11 bases remaining between them. This CDR3 contains 11 residues. CDR3 sequence reads: CASSIGEAAFF. The CDR3 DNA sequence: TGTGCCAGCAGCATCGGAGAGGCAGCTTTCTTT.

The chain couples TRBV10-3 to TRBJ2-1; 10 nucleotides align to TRBD1. Germline assignment: CDR1 ENHRY and CDR2 SYGVKD. The CDR3 spans 14 residues. V dropped 10 bases and J dropped 1; count of bases not matched to a gene: 4. The CDR3 DNA reads as TGTGCCACTGACAGGGGGCGGTCCTACAATGAGCAGTTCTTC. As protein: CATDRGRSYNEQFF.

The J gene is TRBJ2-7, the V gene TRBV6-1; D perhaps matches TRBD1 (7 bases). Germline V CDR1 and CDR2: MNHNS, SASEGT. This CDR3 comprises 13 residues. The CDR3 loop is CAGGTESYYEQYF. The CDR3 DNA reads TGTGCAGGAGGGACAGAATCCTATTACGAGCAGTACTTC.

The chain employs TRBV7-2 and TRBJ2-7, with 10 bases that match TRBD2. Germline loops: CDR1 SGHTA, CDR2 FQGNSA. V lost 5 bases and J lost 0; bases outside the gene matches: 7. The CDR3 sequence is 16 residues long. CDR3 loop: CASSPRTSGISYEQYF. CDR3 DNA sequence: TGTGCCAGCAGCCCCCGGACTAGCGGAATCTCCTACGAGCAGTACTTC.

In its sample, this clone was seen once. The CDR3 protein is CASSVNLAGGQSSYNEQFF. In DNA form, the CDR3 reads TGTGCCAGCAGCGTAAATCTAGCGGGGGGGCAGAGCTCCTACAATGAGCAGTTCTTC. V is TRBV9 and J is TRBJ2-1; 12 bases line up with TRBD2. With 1 base clipped from V and 0 bases from J, the junction kept 8 bases outside the gene matches. Looked up from germline, CDR1 is SGDLS and CDR2 is YYNGEE. The CDR3 has 19 amino acids.